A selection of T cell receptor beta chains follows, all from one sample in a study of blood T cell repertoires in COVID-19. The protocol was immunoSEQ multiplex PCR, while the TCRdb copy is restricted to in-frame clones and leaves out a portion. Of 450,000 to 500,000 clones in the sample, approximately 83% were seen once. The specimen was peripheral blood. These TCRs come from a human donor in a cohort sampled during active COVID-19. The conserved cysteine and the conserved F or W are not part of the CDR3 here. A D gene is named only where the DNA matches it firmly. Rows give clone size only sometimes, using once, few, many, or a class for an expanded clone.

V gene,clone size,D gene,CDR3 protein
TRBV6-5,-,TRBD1,ASSFDRGGFTEAF
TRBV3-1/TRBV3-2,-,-,ASSHDGSANEKLF
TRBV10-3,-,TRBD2,AISERPSGSYEQY
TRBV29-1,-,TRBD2,SVDGLASETQY
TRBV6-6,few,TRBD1,ASSYGTGANTGELF
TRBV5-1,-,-,ASSLIGGDYEQY
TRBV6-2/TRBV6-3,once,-,ASSYSAGTEAF
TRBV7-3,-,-,ASSWEGRRGYT
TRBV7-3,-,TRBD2,ASSPGGSGLNTQY
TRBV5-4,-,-,ASSLEGRPPQF
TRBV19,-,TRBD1,ASSMGQGVSGANVLT
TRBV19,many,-,ASSMLAGEGDQPQH
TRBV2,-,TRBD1,ASSGGTGPAYGYT
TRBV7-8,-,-,ASSFGGGFNTGELF
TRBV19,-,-,ASNSRGGPLH
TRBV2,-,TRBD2,ASKLAGGQGEQY
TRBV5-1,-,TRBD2,ASSLDGGAGELF
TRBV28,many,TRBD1,ASSPLTGPTATQY
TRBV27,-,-,ASSLLAGDYRSYEQY
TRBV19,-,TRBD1,ASRRDSSNYGYT
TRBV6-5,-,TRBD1,ASSKGTGRGYT
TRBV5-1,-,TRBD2,ASSLLAGGQETQY
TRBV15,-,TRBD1,ATSSKRGQGSHQPQH
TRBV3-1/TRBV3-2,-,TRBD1,ASSQDVGTAYEQY
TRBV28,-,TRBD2,ASTPETSVYNEQF
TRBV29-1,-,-,SVAQGGEQY
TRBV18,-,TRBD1,ASSPVNVLGQGNSGYT
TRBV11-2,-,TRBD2,ASSAGGGPYNEQF
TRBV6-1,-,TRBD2,ASSVRLAGASYEQY
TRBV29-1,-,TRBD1,SVIPGTGDETQY
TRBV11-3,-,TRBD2,ASSTGLAIYNEQF
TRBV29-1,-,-,STDGGNTGELF
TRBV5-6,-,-,ASSLSSLDQPQH
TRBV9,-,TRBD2,ASKGTSADTQY
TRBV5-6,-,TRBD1,ASSAGTGVTGELF
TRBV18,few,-,ASSPGEATNEKLF
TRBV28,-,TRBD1,ASSSPTGTVNNEQF
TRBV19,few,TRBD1,ASRTGGARAYGYT
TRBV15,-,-,ATSRDLYGPQH
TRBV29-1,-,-,SVTRAYNEQF
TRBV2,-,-,AIRLGGINEQF
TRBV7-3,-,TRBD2,ASSQTSLDTQY
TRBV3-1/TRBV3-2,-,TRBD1,ASSQVRGPYEQY
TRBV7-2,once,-,ASSKGPGRMNTEAF
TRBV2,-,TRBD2,ASSWTSGKTDTQY
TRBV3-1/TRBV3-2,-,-,ASSQEPGGPYEQY